The sequence of this T cell receptor beta chain was determined in a study of T cells after yellow fever vaccination. Using its own MiXCR run on the 5' RACE reads, TCRdb lists one record per CDR3 protein. The top ten clones hold about 26% of a sample with about 350,000 distinct CDR3 sequences, roughly 4.3% of them seen once. The sample was PBMCs, taken 5 days after the yellow fever booster vaccination. The TCR originated in a man aged 18-30 years who received the YFV17D yellow fever vaccine.

The CDR3 here is CASSLGAGQGLTEAFF. The DNA of the CDR3 is TGCGCCAGCAGCTTGGGGGCGGGACAGGGCCTCACTGAAGCTTTCTTT. The chain has TRBV5-1 and TRBJ1-1; TRBD1 matches 9 bases. Germline V gene lookup returns CDR1 SGHRS and CDR2 YFSETQ. The J segment lost 4 bases and the V segment lost 0 bases, leaving 7 bases of the junction unmatched. The CDR3 sequence is 16 residues long.